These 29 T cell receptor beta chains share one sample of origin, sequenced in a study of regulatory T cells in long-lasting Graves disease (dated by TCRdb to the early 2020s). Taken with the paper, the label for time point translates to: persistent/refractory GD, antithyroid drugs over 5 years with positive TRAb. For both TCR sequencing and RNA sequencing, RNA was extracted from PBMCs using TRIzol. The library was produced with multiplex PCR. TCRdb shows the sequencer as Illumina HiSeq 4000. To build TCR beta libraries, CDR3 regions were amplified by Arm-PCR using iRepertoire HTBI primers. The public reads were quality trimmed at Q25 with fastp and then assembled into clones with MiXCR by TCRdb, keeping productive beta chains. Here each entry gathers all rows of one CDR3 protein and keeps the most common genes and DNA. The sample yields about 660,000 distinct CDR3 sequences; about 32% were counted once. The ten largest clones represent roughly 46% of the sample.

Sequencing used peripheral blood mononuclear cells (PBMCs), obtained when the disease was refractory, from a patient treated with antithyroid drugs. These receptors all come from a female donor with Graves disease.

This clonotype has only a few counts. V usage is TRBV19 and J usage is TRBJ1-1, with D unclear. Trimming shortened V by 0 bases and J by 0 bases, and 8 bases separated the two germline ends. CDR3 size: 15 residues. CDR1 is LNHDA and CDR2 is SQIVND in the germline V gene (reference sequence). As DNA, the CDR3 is TGTGCCAGTAGTATAGATCTGGAGATGAACACTGAAGCTTTCTTT. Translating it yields CASSIDLEMNTEAFF.

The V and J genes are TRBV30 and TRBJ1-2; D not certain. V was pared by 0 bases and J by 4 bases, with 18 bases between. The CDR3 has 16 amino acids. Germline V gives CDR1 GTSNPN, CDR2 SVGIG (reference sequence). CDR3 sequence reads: CAWSVPSRRSFYGYTF. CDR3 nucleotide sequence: TGTGCCTGGAGTGTACCTAGCCGGAGGTCCTTCTATGGCTACACCTTC. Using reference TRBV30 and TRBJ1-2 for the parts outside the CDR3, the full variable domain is SQTIHQWPATLVQPVGSPLSLECTVEGTSNPNLYWYRQAAGRGLQLLFYSVGIGQISSEVPQNLSASRPQDRQFILSSKKLLLSDSGFYLCAWSVPSRRSFYGYTFGSGTRLTVV.

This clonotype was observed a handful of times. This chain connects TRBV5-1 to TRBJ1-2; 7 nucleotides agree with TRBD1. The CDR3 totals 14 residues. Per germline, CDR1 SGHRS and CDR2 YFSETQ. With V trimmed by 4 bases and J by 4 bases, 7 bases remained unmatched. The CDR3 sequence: CASSLGQEIYGYTF. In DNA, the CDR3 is TGCGCCAGCAGCCTTGGACAGGAGATCTATGGCTACACCTTC.

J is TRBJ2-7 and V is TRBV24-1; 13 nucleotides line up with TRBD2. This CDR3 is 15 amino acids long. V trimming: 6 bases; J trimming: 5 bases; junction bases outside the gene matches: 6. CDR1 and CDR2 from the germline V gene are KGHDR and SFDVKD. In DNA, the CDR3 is TGTGCCACCAGTCCAGGGACTAGCGGGAACAACGAGCAGTACTTC. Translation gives CATSPGTSGNNEQYF.

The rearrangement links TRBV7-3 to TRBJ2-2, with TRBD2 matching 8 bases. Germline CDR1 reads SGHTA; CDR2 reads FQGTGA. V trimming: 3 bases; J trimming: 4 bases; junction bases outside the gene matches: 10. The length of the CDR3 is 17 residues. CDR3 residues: CASSLLPGLDITGELFF. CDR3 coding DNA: TGTGCCAGCAGCTTGCTACCGGGACTAGATATCACCGGGGAGCTGTTTTTT.

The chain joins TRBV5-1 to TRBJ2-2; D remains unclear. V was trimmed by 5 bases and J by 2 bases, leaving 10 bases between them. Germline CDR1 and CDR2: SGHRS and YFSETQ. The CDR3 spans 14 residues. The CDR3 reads CASRGPPNTGELFF. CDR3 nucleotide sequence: TGCGCCAGCAGAGGGCCGCCCAACACCGGGGAGCTGTTTTTT. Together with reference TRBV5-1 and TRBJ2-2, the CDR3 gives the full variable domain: KAGVTQTPRYLIKTRGQQVTLSCSPISGHRSVSWYQQTPGQGLQFLFEYFSETQRNKGNFPGRFSGRQFSNSRSEMNVSTLELGDSALYLCASRGPPNTGELFFGEGSRLTVL.

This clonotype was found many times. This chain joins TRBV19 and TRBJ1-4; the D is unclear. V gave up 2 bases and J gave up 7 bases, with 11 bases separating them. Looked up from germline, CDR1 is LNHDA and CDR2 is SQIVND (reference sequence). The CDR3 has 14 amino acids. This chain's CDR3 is CASSINWASEKLFF. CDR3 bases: TGTGCCAGTAGTATAAATTGGGCGAGTGAAAAACTGTTTTTT.

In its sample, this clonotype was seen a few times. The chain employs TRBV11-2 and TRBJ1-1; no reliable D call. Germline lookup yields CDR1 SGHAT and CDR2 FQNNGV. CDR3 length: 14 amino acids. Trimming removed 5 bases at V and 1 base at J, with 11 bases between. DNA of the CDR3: TGTGCCAGCAGCGGAACGGGGAGGAACACTGAAGCTTTCTTT. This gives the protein CASSGTGRNTEAFF.

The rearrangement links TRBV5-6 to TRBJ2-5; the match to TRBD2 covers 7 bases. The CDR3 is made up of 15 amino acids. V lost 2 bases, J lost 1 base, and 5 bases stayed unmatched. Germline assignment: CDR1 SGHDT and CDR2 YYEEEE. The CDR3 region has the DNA TGTGCCAGCAGCTTCGGCGGGAGCTCCCAAGAGACCCAGTACTTC. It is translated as CASSFGGSSQETQYF.

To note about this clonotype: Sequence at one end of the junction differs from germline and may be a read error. The CDR3 region is CASSPGTGELTHF. In DNA, the CDR3 is TGTGCCAGCAGTCCCGGGACGGGCGAATTGACGCATTTT. V gene TRBV9 combines with J gene TRBJ1-3; possibly TRBD1 for D (5 bases). Germline V gene lookup returns CDR1 SGDLS and CDR2 YYNGEE. The CDR3 has 13 amino acids.

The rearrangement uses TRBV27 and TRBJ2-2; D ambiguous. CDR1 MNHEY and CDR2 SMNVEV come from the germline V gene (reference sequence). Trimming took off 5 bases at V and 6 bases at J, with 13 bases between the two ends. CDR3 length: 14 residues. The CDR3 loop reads CASSPLGWAGELFF. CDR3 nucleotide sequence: TGTGCCAGCAGTCCCCTCGGTTGGGCCGGGGAGCTGTTTTTT.

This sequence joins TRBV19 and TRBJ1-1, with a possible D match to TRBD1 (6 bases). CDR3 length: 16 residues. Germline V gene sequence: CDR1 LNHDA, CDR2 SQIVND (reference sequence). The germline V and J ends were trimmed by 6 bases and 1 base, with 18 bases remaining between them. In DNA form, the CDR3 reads TGTGCCAGTAGGGCAACGTACCGGGGACAGAACACTGAAGCTTTCTTT. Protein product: CASRATYRGQNTEAFF.

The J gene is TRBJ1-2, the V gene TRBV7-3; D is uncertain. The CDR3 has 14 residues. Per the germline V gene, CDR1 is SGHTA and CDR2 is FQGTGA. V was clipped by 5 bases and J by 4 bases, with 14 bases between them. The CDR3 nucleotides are TGTGCCAGCAGCCCCGTGGCCGTCGGCTATGGCTACACCTTC. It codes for CASSPVAVGYGYTF.

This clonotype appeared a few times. The CDR3 here is CASSLRLAGVPYEQYF. Written as DNA, the CDR3 is TGTGCCAGCAGCTTGAGGCTAGCGGGAGTCCCCTACGAGCAGTACTTC. The genes are TRBV5-5 and TRBJ2-7, with TRBD2 matching 10 bases. In germline, CDR1 is SGHKS, CDR2 YYEKEE (reference sequence). The CDR3 sequence is 16 residues long. V was pared by 1 base and J by 2 bases, with 6 bases of the junction left unmatched.

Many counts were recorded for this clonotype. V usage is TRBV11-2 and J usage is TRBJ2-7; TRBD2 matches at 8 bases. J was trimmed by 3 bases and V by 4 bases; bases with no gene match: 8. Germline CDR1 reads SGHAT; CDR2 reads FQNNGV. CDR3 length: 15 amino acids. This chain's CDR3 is CASSSTFGTSYEQYF. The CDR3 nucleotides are TGTGCCAGCAGCTCGACGTTCGGGACTAGCTACGAGCAGTACTTC.

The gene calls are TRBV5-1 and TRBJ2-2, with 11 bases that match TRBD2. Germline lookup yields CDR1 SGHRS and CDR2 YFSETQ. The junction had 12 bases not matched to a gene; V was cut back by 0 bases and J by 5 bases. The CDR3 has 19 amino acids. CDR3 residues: CASSLVWALAGGRTGELFF. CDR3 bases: TGCGCCAGCAGCTTGGTTTGGGCCCTAGCGGGAGGTCGGACCGGGGAGCTGTTTTTT.

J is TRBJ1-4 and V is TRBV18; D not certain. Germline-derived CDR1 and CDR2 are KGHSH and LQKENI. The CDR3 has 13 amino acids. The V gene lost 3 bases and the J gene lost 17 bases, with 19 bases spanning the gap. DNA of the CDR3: TGTGCCAGCTCACCGACGGTGGGCCAGAACGGTTTTTTT. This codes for CASSPTVGQNGFF. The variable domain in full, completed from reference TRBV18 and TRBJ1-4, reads NAGVMQNPRHLVRRRGQEARLRCSPMKGHSHVYWYRQLPEEGLKFMVYLQKENIIDESGMPKERFSAEFPKEGPSILRIQQVVRGDSAAYFCASSPTVGQNGFFGSGTQLSVL.

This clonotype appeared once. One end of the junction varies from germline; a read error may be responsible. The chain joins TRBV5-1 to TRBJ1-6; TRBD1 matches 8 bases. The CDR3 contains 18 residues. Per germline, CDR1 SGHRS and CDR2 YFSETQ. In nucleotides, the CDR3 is TGTGCCAGCAGCCGAGGACAGGGCCCGAGCTCCTATAATTCACCCCTCCACTTT. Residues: CASSRGQGPSSYNSPLHF.

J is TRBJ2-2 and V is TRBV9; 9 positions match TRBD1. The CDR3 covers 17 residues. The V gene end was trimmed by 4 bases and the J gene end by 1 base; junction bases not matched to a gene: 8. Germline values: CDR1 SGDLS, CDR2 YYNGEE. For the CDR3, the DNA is TGTGCCAGCAGCATCCCCCGGGACAGGGTGAACACCGGGGAGCTGTTTTTT. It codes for CASSIPRDRVNTGELFF.

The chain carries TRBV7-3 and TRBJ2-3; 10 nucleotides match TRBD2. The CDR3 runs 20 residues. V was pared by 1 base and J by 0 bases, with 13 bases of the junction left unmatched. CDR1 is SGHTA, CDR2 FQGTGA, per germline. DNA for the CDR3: TGTGCCAGCAGCTTAAGGCCTAGCGGGAGCTTGAGTCTTAGCACAGATACGCAGTATTTT. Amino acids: CASSLRPSGSLSLSTDTQYF.

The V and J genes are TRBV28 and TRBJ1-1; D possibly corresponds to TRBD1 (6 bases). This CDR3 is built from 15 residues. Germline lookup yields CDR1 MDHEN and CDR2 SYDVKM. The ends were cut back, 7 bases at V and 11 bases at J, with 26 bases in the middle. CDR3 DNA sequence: TGTGCCAGCACTAACTCGGGGGCCACTCGGCGTTCGGCTTTCTTT. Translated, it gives CASTNSGATRRSAFF.

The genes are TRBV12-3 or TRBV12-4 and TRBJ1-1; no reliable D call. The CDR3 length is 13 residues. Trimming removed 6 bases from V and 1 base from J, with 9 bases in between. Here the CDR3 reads CASRVRPNTEAFF. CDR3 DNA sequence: TGTGCCAGCAGGGTCAGGCCGAACACTGAAGCTTTCTTT.

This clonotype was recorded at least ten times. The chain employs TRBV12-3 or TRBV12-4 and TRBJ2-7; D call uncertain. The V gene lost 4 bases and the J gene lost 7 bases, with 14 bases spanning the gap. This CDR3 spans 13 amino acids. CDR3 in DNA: TGTGCCAGCAGTTCTCATCTAACGGAGGAGCAGTACTTC. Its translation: CASSSHLTEEQYF.

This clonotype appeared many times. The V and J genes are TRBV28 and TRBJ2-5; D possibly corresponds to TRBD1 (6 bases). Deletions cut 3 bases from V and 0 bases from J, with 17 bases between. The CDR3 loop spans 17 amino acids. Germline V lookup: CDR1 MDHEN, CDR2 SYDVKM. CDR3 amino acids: CASSFSRQGMYQETQYF. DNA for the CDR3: TGTGCCAGCAGTTTTTCGAGGCAGGGGATGTACCAAGAGACCCAGTACTTC.

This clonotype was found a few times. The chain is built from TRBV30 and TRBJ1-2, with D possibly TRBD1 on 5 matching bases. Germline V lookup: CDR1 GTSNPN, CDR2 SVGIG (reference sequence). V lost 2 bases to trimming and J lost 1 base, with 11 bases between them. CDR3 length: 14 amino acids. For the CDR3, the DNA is TGTGCCTGGAGTCGGGAGGGGATTAACTATGGCTACACCTTC. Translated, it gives CAWSREGINYGYTF.

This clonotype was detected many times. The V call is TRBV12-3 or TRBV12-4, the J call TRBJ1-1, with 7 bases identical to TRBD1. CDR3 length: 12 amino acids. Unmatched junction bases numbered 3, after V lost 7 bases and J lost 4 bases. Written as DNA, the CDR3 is TGTGCCAGCATTAGGGACAGCACTGAAGCTTTCTTT. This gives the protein CASIRDSTEAFF.

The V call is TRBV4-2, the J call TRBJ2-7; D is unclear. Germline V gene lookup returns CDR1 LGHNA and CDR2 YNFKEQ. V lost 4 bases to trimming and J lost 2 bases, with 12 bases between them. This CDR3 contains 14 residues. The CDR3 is CASSLLTPPYEQYF. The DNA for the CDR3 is TGTGCCAGCAGCCTCCTAACGCCCCCCTACGAGCAGTACTTC.

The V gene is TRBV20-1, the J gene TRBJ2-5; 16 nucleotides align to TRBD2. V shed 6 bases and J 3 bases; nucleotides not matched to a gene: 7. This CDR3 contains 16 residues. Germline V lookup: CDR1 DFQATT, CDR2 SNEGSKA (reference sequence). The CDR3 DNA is TGCAGTGCGGGGGGACTAGCGGGAGGGCCTAAAGAGACCCAGTACTTC. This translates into CSAGGLAGGPKETQYF.

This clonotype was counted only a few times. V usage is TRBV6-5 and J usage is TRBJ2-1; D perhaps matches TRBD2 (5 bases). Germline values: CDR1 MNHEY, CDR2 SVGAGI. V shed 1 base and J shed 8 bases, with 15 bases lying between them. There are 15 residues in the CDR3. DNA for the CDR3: TGTGCCAGCAGTTACTTGGGCAGGACGGAGGATGAGCAGTTCTTC. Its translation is CASSYLGRTEDEQFF.